These 9 T cell receptor beta chains were sequenced from one sample in a study of cytomegalovirus exposure and HLA in healthy donors. This table comes from immunoSEQ multiplex PCR, and its TCRdb copy is limited to in-frame clones, with some not included. This table has 250,000 to 400,000 clones, roughly 90% appearing once. The specimen sequenced was PBMCs. All receptors come from a woman aged 25 to 45 in good health and CMV-seropositive.

The chain couples TRBV28 to TRBJ2-7; the D gene is possibly TRBD2 (6 bases). Germline V gene lookup returns CDR1 MDHEN and CDR2 SYDVKM. Trimming took 3 bases from V and 4 from J, leaving 16 bases between them. The CDR3 loop spans 15 amino acids. As DNA, the CDR3 is TGTGCCAGCAGTTTTGTGGGAGGCACGGCGTACGAGCAGTACTTC. Translated, it gives CASSFVGGTAYEQYF.

In this sample, this clone turned up once. DNA for the CDR3: TGTGCCAGCAGCTTGGGCAGGAACTATGGCTACACCTTC. It is translated as CASSLGRNYGYTF. The gene calls are TRBV5-6 and TRBJ1-2; D gene ambiguous. Germline V gene lookup returns CDR1 SGHDT and CDR2 YYEEEE. The CDR3 covers 13 residues. The V gene lost 0 bases and the J gene lost 2 bases, with 5 bases spanning the gap.

The chain employs TRBV27 and TRBJ1-2; the D is unclear. This CDR3 comprises 13 residues. With 0 bases removed from V and 2 bases from J, the gap between germline ends came to 4 bases. In germline, CDR1 is MNHEY, CDR2 SMNVEV (reference sequence). In nucleotides, the CDR3 is TGTGCCAGCAGTTTATCGCAGAACTATGGCTACACCTTC. Protein product: CASSLSQNYGYTF.

This rearrangement joins TRBV2 to TRBJ2-1; 7 positions match TRBD1. J lost 7 bases, V lost 4 bases, and 7 bases had no gene match. This CDR3 comprises 14 residues. Germline CDR1 SNHLY, CDR2 FYNNEI. The CDR3 reads CASSGGGQVNEQFF. The CDR3 nucleotides are TGTGCCAGCAGTGGAGGTGGACAGGTAAATGAGCAGTTCTTC.

The chain couples TRBV11-3 to TRBJ2-1; D perhaps matches TRBD2 (5 bases). Trimming took off 5 bases at V and 6 bases at J, with 8 bases between the two ends. CDR3 length: 12 amino acids. CDR1 SGHNT and CDR2 YENEEA come from the germline V gene. As DNA, the CDR3 is TGTGCCAGCAGCCGGGATGTCAATGAGCAGTTCTTC. This encodes CASSRDVNEQFF.

Points on this clone: Other DNA sequences in this specimen translate into the identical CDR3. The rearrangement uses TRBV27 and TRBJ1-3; possibly TRBD1 for D (5 bases). The CDR3 length is 14 residues. The V end was cut by 2 bases, the J end by 1 base, with 6 bases between. Germline lookup yields CDR1 MNHEY and CDR2 SMNVEV (reference sequence). The CDR3, as DNA: TGTGCCAGCAGTTTAAGGGGATCTGGAAACACCATATATTTT. Its protein is CASSLRGSGNTIYF.

The chain links TRBV6-5 to TRBJ2-7; TRBD1 matches at 7 bases. Germline-derived CDR1 and CDR2 are MNHEY and SVGAGI. The CDR3 loop spans 14 amino acids. V dropped 8 bases and J dropped 5; count of bases not matched to a gene: 12. CDR3 protein: CASRTGDRINEQYF. The CDR3 DNA is TGTGCCAGCCGAACAGGGGATCGTATCAACGAGCAGTACTTC.

The gene calls are TRBV5-5 and TRBJ1-2; D unclear. The V and J ends lost 1 base and 3 bases respectively, with 13 bases between them. Germline CDR1 SGHKS, CDR2 YYEKEE (reference sequence). The CDR3 extends over 15 amino acids. This chain's CDR3 is CASSLKGLNYYGYTF. In nucleotides, the CDR3 is TGTGCCAGCAGCTTGAAAGGGTTGAACTACTATGGCTACACCTTC.

This chain uses TRBV25-1 with TRBJ1-1; the D gene is possibly TRBD1 (5 bases). The CDR3 has 13 amino acids. V lost 5 bases, J lost 4 bases, and 11 bases lay in between. Germline-derived CDR1 and CDR2 are MGHDK and SYGVNS. The CDR3 reads CASSTGRRTEAFF. CDR3 DNA: TGTGCCAGCAGTACGGGGCGCCGCACTGAAGCTTTCTTT.